This T cell receptor beta chain was retrieved from a study of response to subunit inactivated influenza vaccine. This clonotype has only a few counts. CDR3 length: 15 residues. From germline, CDR1 is MNHEY and CDR2 SVGEGT. Trimming took 5 bases from V and 6 from J, leaving 18 bases between them. TCRdb re-analysed the RT-PCR reads in MiXCR, keeping a single row per CDR3 protein. Of roughly 760,000 distinct CDR3 sequences listed, approximately 22% are singletons. The V call is TRBV6-2 or TRBV6-3, the J call TRBJ2-3; D is perhaps TRBD1 (6 bases). The clonotype was recovered from a man aged 45 to 65 who received an inactivated influenza vaccine. Material: PBMCs from blood, obtained approximately 5 days after vaccination. CDR3 nucleotides: TGTGCCAGCAGTGCGCCGGGACACCCCGTGGATACGCAGTATTTT. It codes for CASSAPGHPVDTQYF.